Presented here are 20 T cell receptor beta chains from one specimen sequenced in a study of control samples from healthy donors and cancer patients. The repertoire was sequenced with immunoSEQ multiplex PCR; TCRdb's copy has only in-frame clones and lacks some. Of approximately 120,000 clones listed, around 87% are singletons. The sequenced material came from blood. The receptor set was obtained from a man aged 35 to 55 in good health.

The rearrangement joins TRBV3-1 (or the pseudogene TRBV3-2) to TRBJ1-4, with a weak D call TRBD1 (5 bases). The CDR3 is 16 residues long. In germline, CDR1 is LGHDT, CDR2 YNNKEL (reference sequence). The ends were cut back, 0 bases at V and 8 bases at J, with 16 bases in the middle. The CDR3 loop is CASSQDYPRVKEKLFF. CDR3 coding DNA: TGTGCCAGCAGCCAAGACTACCCCAGGGTAAAGGAAAAACTGTTTTTT.

About this clone itself: The same CDR3 also results from other DNA sequences found in this sample. This chain uses TRBV11-3 with TRBJ2-3; possible D gene TRBD2, 6 bases. CDR1 SGHNT and CDR2 YENEEA come from the germline V gene. Deletions cut 5 bases from V and 6 bases from J, with 6 bases between. The length of the CDR3 is 11 residues. CDR3 bases: TGTGCCAGCAGCCGGGGGGATACGCAGTATTTT. As protein: CASSRGDTQYF.

This clone showed up just once. J is TRBJ2-6 and V is TRBV2, with D unresolved. CDR3 length equals 13 residues. Trimming cost V 5 bases and J 6 bases, with 8 bases left between them. The germline V gene has CDR1 SNHLY and CDR2 FYNNEI. The CDR3 DNA follows: TGTGCCAGCAGTCCAACTTTGGCCAACGTCCTGACTTTC. The encoded protein is CASSPTLANVLTF.

This chain connects TRBV3-1 (or the pseudogene TRBV3-2) to TRBJ1-2; 12 bases agree with TRBD1. Germline loops: CDR1 LGHDT, CDR2 YNNKEL (reference sequence). The CDR3 spans 16 residues. V lost 4 bases, J lost 4 bases, and 7 bases stayed unmatched. The CDR3 DNA reads TGTGCCAGCAGCCCTCCCGGGACAGGGGGCGGCTATGGCTACACCTTC. Amino acids: CASSPPGTGGGYGYTF.

This chain joins TRBV12-5 and TRBJ2-3, with D possibly being TRBD1 (6 bases). The germline V and J ends were trimmed by 1 base and 1 base, with 9 bases remaining between them. The CDR3 runs 15 residues. Looked up from germline, CDR1 is LGHNT and CDR2 is FRNRAP. The CDR3 sequence is CASGLATGGTDTQYF. The CDR3, as DNA: TGTGCTAGTGGTTTGGCGACAGGTGGCACAGATACGCAGTATTTT.

The chain is built from TRBV15 and TRBJ1-3; D possibly corresponds to TRBD1 (5 bases). The CDR3 length is 14 residues. Looked up from germline, CDR1 is LNHNV and CDR2 is YYDKDF (reference sequence). V lost 3 bases, J lost 4 bases, and 10 bases lay in between. As DNA, the CDR3 is TGTGCCACCAGCAGTGGGGGAGACGGAAACACCATATATTTT. Translated, it gives CATSSGGDGNTIYF.

This sequence joins TRBV7-9 and TRBJ1-1; D is undetermined. Germline V gives CDR1 SEHNR, CDR2 FQNEAQ (reference sequence). The V end was cut by 1 base, the J end by 6 bases, with 6 bases between. This CDR3 is built from 12 residues. CDR3 loop: CASSLDGAEAFF. In nucleotides, the CDR3 is TGTGCCAGCAGCTTAGATGGAGCTGAAGCTTTCTTT.

This chain connects TRBV21-1 to TRBJ2-7; the D call of TRBD1 is as the table states it, not checked on the DNA. TRBV21-1 counts as a pseudogene. The CDR3 sequence is 14 residues long. CDR3 in DNA: TGTGCCAGCAGCAACCCGGGACAGCCCTACGAGCAGTACTTC. Protein product: CASSNPGQPYEQYF.

This rearrangement joins TRBV13 to TRBJ2-5; 9 bases line up with TRBD1. Trimming cost V 7 bases and J 0 bases; bases outside gene matches: 9. The CDR3 consists of 16 residues. From germline, CDR1 is PRHDT and CDR2 FYEKMQ (reference sequence). Here the CDR3 DNA reads TGTGCCAGCACCCGCCGGGACAGGGCATACCAAGAGACCCAGTACTTC. This gives the protein CASTRRDRAYQETQYF.

The V and J genes are TRBV29-1 and TRBJ2-7; D unclear. Between the trimmed V and J ends, which lost 4 bases and 0 bases, there was a span of 1 base. Germline assignment: CDR1 SQVTM and CDR2 ANQGSEA. This CDR3 comprises 10 residues. For the CDR3, the DNA is TGCAGCGTTGGCTCCTACGAGCAGTACTTC. This sequence encodes CSVGSYEQYF.

The chain combines TRBV19 with TRBJ2-7; TRBD1 is a possible D gene (5 bases). Trimming stripped 3 bases from V and 6 bases from J, with 18 bases between. Germline values: CDR1 LNHDA, CDR2 SQIVND (reference sequence). This CDR3 contains 15 residues. CDR3 region: CASSIFFVETGEQYF. Written as DNA, the CDR3 is TGTGCCAGTAGTATCTTTTTCGTCGAAACAGGCGAGCAGTACTTC.

The chain employs TRBV2 and TRBJ2-1; TRBD2 matches at 12 bases. With 6 bases clipped from V and 0 bases from J, the junction kept 0 bases outside the gene matches. This CDR3 contains 15 residues. Germline V gives CDR1 SNHLY, CDR2 FYNNEI. The CDR3 loop is CASRTSGSSYNEQFF. DNA for the CDR3: TGTGCCAGCAGGACTAGCGGGAGCTCCTACAATGAGCAGTTCTTC.

The chain joins TRBV6-5 to TRBJ1-6; 8 bases align to TRBD1. In germline, CDR1 is MNHEY, CDR2 SVGAGI. The CDR3 runs 15 residues. V lost 6 bases to trimming and J lost 6 bases; unmatched junction nucleotides: 7. The DNA of the CDR3 is TGTGCCAGCAGGTACGCGGGACAGGTTAATTCACCCCTCCACTTT. Amino acid sequence: CASRYAGQVNSPLHF.

The chain joins TRBV29-1 to TRBJ1-1; tentatively, D is TRBD1 (5 bases). The CDR3 loop spans 12 amino acids. V was shortened by 6 bases and J by 1 base, with 9 bases between the two germline ends. The germline V gene encodes CDR1 SQVTM and CDR2 ANQGSEA. In DNA form, the CDR3 reads TGCAGCGTATTGGGGGAGAACACTGAAGCTTTCTTT. This sequence encodes CSVLGENTEAFF.

The table lists this clone with a few counts. CDR3 sequence (DNA): TGTGCCAGCAGCCCCAAACCCACGGTTTCCTACGAGCAGTACTTC. Its protein is CASSPKPTVSYEQYF. The chain uses TRBV5-4 and TRBJ2-7; D ambiguous. Germline V lookup: CDR1 SGHNT, CDR2 YYREEE (reference sequence). The CDR3 runs 15 residues. The V end was cut by 4 bases, the J end by 1 base, with 15 bases between.

A few counts support this clone. The chain couples TRBV19 to TRBJ1-5; TRBD1 matches at 8 bases. This CDR3 region has 15 residues. Germline V CDR1 and CDR2: LNHDA, SQIVND (reference sequence). With V trimmed by 6 bases and J by 1 base, 5 bases remained unmatched. The CDR3 bases are TGTGCCAGTAGACCACAGGGGGAAAGCAATCAGCCCCAGCATTTT. This translates into CASRPQGESNQPQHF.

The rearrangement links TRBV6-5 to TRBJ1-4; no clear D gene. V lost 2 bases and J 7 bases, leaving 17 bases between the germline ends. The CDR3 runs 16 residues. CDR1 and CDR2 (germline): MNHEY, SVGAGI. The CDR3 spells CASSYASPRSSEKLFF. The CDR3 DNA follows: TGTGCCAGCAGTTACGCCTCCCCCAGATCAAGTGAAAAACTGTTTTTT.

The chain uses TRBV7-6 and TRBJ1-6; D is perhaps TRBD1 (5 bases). With 5 bases removed from V and 9 bases from J, the gap between germline ends came to 14 bases. Germline CDR1 is SGHVS and CDR2 is FNYEAQ. This CDR3 is built from 14 residues. As DNA, the CDR3 is TGTGCCAGCAGCCGAAGCGGGGGGATTTCACCCCTCCACTTT. This encodes CASSRSGGISPLHF.

The chain joins TRBV6-5 to TRBJ1-2; a weak D match, TRBD1 (6 bases). Germline values: CDR1 MNHEY, CDR2 SVGAGI. V lost 6 bases to trimming and J lost 2 bases, with 13 bases between them. This CDR3 comprises 14 residues. CDR3 DNA: TGTGCCAGCAGATCTCGACAGGCGAACTATGGCTACACCTTC. Its protein is CASRSRQANYGYTF.

The chain combines TRBV7-2 with TRBJ2-3; a weak D match, TRBD1 (5 bases). Germline V gene lookup returns CDR1 SGHTA and CDR2 FQGNSA. The CDR3 contains 15 residues. V dropped 5 bases and J dropped 1 base, with 13 bases sitting between them. The CDR3 nucleotides are TGTGCCAGCAGCCCGCAGGGTATGGGCACAGATACGCAGTATTTT. Translated: CASSPQGMGTDTQYF.